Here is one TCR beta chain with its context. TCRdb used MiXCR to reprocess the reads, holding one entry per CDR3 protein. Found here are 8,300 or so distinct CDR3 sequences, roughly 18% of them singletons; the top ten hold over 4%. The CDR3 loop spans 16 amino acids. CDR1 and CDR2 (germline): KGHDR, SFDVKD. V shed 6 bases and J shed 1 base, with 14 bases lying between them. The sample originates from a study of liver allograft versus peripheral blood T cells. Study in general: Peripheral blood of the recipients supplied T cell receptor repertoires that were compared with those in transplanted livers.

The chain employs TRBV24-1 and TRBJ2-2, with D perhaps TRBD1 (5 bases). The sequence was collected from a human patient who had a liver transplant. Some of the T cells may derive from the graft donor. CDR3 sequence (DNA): TGTGCCACCAGTAGTATGGCAGGGATGAACACCGGGGAGCTGTTTTTT. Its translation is CATSSMAGMNTGELFF.